One T cell receptor beta chain is described in this entry. Its specificity is not known. Here immunoSEQ multiplex PCR was the method, and the copy in TCRdb shows in-frame clones only, minus some. The sample contains about 100,000 clones, around 95% of which appear only once. The data originate from a study of siplizumab effects on memory and regulatory T cells. Study results and limitations: The diversity of naive T cells seemed greater than that of memory cells, and their alloresponse contribution seemed major.

This sequence originates from a human donor in good health. Sequenced material: Tregs sorted from blood.

The CDR3 DNA follows: TGTGCCAGTAGTACGACTAGCGGGAGAATCGGCACAGATACGCAGTATTTT. Protein sequence: CASSTTSGRIGTDTQYF. V is TRBV19 and J is TRBJ2-3; 12 bases align to TRBD2. V shed 4 bases, J shed 1 base, and the junction held 6 bases outside the gene matches. The CDR3 length is 17 residues. Per germline, CDR1 LNHDA and CDR2 SQIVND (reference sequence). Full variable domain (remainder filled in from reference TRBV19 and TRBJ2-3): DGGITQSPKYLFRKEGQNVTLSCEQNLNHDAMYWYRQDPGQGLRLIYYSQIVNDFQKGDIAEGYSVSREKKESFPLTVTSAQKNPTAFYLCASSTTSGRIGTDTQYFGPGTRLTVL.